This TCR beta chain was captured by sequencing in a study of shared clonotypes between healthy human individuals. The repertoire was sequenced with immunoSEQ multiplex PCR; TCRdb's copy has only in-frame clones and lacks some. This sample has fewer than 3 million clones, with just under 95% found just once. Of note for this clone: Antigen unknown.

Germline V gene sequence: CDR1 MDHEN, CDR2 SYDVKM. The V end lost 3 bases, the J end lost 0 bases, and 6 bases lay between the germline ends. The CDR3 totals 14 residues. The donor cohort consisted entirely of Caucasian adults residing in Nashville, Tennessee. CD45RA-negative memory and CD45RA+ naive subsets were split from the CD4+ cells. Study-level points and caveats: Sampling was confined to blood; repertoires within tissues likely differ.

The chain links TRBV28 to TRBJ1-5; no reliable D call. Sample: naive CD4+ T cells from PBMCs. The sample's subset: CD45RA+ positively selected. This TCR was recovered from a young man in good health. Some clones in this sample may be carry-over from other donors' samples. CDR3 coding DNA: TGTGCCAGCAGTTTTTGGACTAGCAATCAGCCCCAGCATTTT. Amino acid sequence: CASSFWTSNQPQHF.